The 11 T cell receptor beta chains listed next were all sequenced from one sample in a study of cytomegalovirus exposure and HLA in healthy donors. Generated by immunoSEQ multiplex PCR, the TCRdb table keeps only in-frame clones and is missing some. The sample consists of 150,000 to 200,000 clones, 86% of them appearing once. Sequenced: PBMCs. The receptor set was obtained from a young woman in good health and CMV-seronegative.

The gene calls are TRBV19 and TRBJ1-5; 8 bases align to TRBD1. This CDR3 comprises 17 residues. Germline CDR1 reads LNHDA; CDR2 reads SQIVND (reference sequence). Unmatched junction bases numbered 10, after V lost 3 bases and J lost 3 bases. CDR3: CASSIQGGTGHNQPQHF. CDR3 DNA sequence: TGTGCCAGTAGTATTCAGGGAGGGACAGGCCACAATCAGCCCCAGCATTTT.

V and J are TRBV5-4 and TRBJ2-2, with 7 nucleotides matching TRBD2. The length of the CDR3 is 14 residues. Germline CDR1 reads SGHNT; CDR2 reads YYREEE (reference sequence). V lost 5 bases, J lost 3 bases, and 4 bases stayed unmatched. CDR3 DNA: TGTGCCAGCAGGCAGGGAGGGGACACCGGGGAGCTGTTTTTT. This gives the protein CASRQGGDTGELFF. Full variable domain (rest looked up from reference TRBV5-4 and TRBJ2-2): ETGVTQSPTHLIKTRGQQVTLRCSSQSGHNTVSWYQQALGQGPQFIFQYYREEENGRGNFPPRFSGLQFPNYSSELNVNALELDDSALYLCASRQGGDTGELFFGEGSRLTVL.

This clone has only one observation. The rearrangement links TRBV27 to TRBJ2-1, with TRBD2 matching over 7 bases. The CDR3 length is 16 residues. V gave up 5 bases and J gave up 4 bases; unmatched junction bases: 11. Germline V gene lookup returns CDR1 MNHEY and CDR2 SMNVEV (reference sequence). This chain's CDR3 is CASSTPSGLRYNEQFF. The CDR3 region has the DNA TGTGCCAGCAGTACCCCCTCGGGACTAAGATACAATGAGCAGTTCTTC.

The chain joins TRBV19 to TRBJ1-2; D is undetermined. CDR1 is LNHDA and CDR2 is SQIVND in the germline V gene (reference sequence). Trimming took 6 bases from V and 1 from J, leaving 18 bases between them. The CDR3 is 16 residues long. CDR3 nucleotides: TGTGCCAGTAGGCGCGGGAGTACCACGAGTAACTATGGCTACACCTTC. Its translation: CASRRGSTTSNYGYTF.

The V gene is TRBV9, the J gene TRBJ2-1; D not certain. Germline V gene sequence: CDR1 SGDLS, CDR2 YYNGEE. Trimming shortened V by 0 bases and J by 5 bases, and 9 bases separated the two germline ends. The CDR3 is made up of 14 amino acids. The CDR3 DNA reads TGTGCCAGCAGCGTAGCACAGTTTCACAATGAGCAGTTCTTC. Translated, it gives CASSVAQFHNEQFF.

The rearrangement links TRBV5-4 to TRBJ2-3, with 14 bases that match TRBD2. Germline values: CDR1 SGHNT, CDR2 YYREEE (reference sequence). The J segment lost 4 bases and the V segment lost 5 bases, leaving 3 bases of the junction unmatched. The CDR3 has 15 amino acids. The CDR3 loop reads CASRETSGGADTQYF. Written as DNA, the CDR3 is TGTGCCAGCAGGGAGACTAGCGGGGGGGCAGATACGCAGTATTTT.

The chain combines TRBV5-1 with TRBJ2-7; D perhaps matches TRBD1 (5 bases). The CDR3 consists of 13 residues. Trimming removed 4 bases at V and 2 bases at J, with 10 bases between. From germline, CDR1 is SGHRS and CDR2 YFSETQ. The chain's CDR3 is CASSVDSPYEQYF. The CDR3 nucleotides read TGCGCCAGCAGCGTAGACAGTCCCTACGAGCAGTACTTC.

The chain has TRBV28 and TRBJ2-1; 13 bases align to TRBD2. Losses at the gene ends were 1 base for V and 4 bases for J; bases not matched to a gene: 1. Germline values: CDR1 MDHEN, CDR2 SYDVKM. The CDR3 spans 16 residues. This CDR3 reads CASSLLGLAGYNEQFF. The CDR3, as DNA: TGTGCCAGCAGTTTATTGGGACTAGCGGGATACAATGAGCAGTTCTTC.

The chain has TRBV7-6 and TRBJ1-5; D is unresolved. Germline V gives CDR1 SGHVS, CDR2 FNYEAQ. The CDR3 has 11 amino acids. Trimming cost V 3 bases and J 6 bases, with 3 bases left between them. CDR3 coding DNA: TGTGCCAGCAGCTTCAGTCAGCCCCAGCATTTT. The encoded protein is CASSFSQPQHF.

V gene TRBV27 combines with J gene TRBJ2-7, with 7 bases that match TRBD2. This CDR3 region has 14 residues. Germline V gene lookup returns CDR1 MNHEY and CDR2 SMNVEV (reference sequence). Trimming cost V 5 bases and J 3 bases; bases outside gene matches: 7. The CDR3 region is CASSLTSYYYEQYF. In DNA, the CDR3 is TGTGCCAGCAGTCTGACTAGCTATTACTACGAGCAGTACTTC.

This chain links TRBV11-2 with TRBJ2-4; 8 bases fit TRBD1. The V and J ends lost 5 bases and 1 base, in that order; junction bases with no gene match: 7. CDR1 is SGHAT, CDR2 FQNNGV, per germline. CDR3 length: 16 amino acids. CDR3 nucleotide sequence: TGTGCCAGCAGCACAGGACAGGGCAATGCCAAAAACATTCAGTACTTC. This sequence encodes CASSTGQGNAKNIQYF.